This is a list of T cell receptor beta chains from one sample in a study of CD8 T cell repertoires and HIV-1 epitope variants. Measured with immunoSEQ multiplex PCR; TCRdb has only the in-frame clones, and not every one. Among about 5,600 clones listed, about three fifths were seen once. These TCRs are of unknown antigen specificity. Input material: cultured CD8+ T cells derived from PBMCs. The receptors derive from a male donor with HIV. CDR3s include the opening cysteine and the closing phenylalanine or tryptophan. A D gene is named only where the DNA matches it firmly. Rows may omit the clone size; those that give it use once, few, many or a size class.

-	-	TRBV23-1	16	TRBJ1-1	TGCGCCAGCAGTCCCTACCGGAGGCAGCAGGTATCTGAAGCTTTCTTT	CASSPYRRQQVSEAFF
-	-	TRBV4-1	13	TRBJ2-7	TGCGCCAGCAGCCAAGATCCAGGGTGGGAGCAGTACTTC	CASSQDPGWEQYF
TRBD2	-	TRBV27	10	TRBJ2-3	TGTGCCAGCAGTGGGGGGGCGCAGTATTTT	CASSGGAQYF
-	-	TRBV25-1	15	TRBJ1-2	TGTGCCAGCAGTGAGGGTTTAGCAAGGAACTATGGCTACACCTTC	CASSEGLARNYGYTF
TRBD1	-	TRBV27	14	TRBJ1-1	TGTGCCAGCGGCGACAGGGGCGGTAACACTGAAGCTTTCTTT	CASGDRGGNTEAFF
-	-	TRBV18	16	TRBJ1-5	TGTGCCAGCTCCGAGGCGGAAGGGGCCGGCAATCAGCCCCAGCATTTT	CASSEAEGAGNQPQHF
TRBD1	-	TRBV27	14	TRBJ1-1	TGTGCCAGCACCTCTTGGCAGGGGGACACTGAAGCTTTCTTT	CASTSWQGDTEAFF
TRBD1	-	TRBV6-6	15	TRBJ2-7	TGTGCCAGCAGTCCCGGGACAGGAGTCGAGTACGAGCAGTACTTC	CASSPGTGVEYEQYF
-	-	TRBV28	15	TRBJ2-2	TGTGCCAGCACGGCCCAGGTCGGTTTTACCGGGGAGCTGTTTTTT	CASTAQVGFTGELFF
-	-	TRBV4-1	14	TRBJ2-2	TGCGCCAGCAGCCTCACTAGTAACACCGGGGAGCTGTTTTTT	CASSLTSNTGELFF
TRBD2	-	TRBV2	19	TRBJ2-1	TGTGCCAGCACTGTGGCGGGAGGCCAGATTAGGAGCTCCTACAATGAGCAGTTCTTC	CASTVAGGQIRSSYNEQFF
TRBD1	-	TRBV9	15	TRBJ2-3	TGTGCCAGCAGCACACAACAGGGGGATACAGATACGCAGTATTTT	CASSTQQGDTDTQYF
-	few	TRBV11-2	14	TRBJ1-2	TGTGCCAGCAGCTTAAGGGATAGGGTGGACGGCTACACCTTC	CASSLRDRVDGYTF
-	few	TRBV5-1	13	TRBJ1-3	TGCGCCAGTAGGGACACTGAAAGGAACACCATATATTTT	CASRDTERNTIYF
-	-	TRBV27	13	TRBJ2-7	TGTGCCAGCAGTGCAGGGGATGCCTACGAGCAGTACTTC	CASSAGDAYEQYF
-	-	TRBV2	13	TRBJ2-1	TGTGCCAGCAGGGACAGAGCCTACAATGAGCAGTTCTTC	CASRDRAYNEQFF
-	-	TRBV14	15	TRBJ2-1	TGTGCCAGCAGCCCCTTTATGTTAGGGTACGATGAGCAGTTCTTC	CASSPFMLGYDEQFF
TRBD2	-	TRBV11-1	17	TRBJ2-2	TGTGCCAGCAGCTTGCAGGGCGGGAGTCCTCCAGGCGGGGAGCTGTTTTTT	CASSLQGGSPPGGELFF
TRBD1	-	TRBV27	19	TRBJ2-5	TGTGCCAGCAGTTCCACGACAACCACACAGGGGGCGAAGGGCGAGACCCAGTACTTC	CASSSTTTTQGAKGETQYF
-	-	TRBV19	15	TRBJ1-1	TGTGCCAGTAGTGCCCGGACGTGGGTGGGAGCTGAAGCTTTCTTT	CASSARTWVGAEAFF
-	-	TRBV6-5	14	TRBJ2-7	TGTGCCAGCAGTTACTCTGGCGGGTCCTACGAGCAGTACTTC	CASSYSGGSYEQYF
-	-	TRBV6-5	13	TRBJ2-7	TGTGCCAGCAGTAAAAATCCCACGGAGAGCCAGGACTTC	CASSKNPTESQDF
-	-	TRBV5-1	15	TRBJ2-1	TGCGCCAGCAGCCCGGAGGGCAGGGGTCACAATGAGCAGTTCTTC	CASSPEGRGHNEQFF
TRBD1	-	TRBV29-1	13	TRBJ1-2	TGCAGCGTTGAGACAGGGGATGAGTATGGCTACACCTTC	CSVETGDEYGYTF
-	few	TRBV28	11	TRBJ1-1	TGTGCCAGCAGTTTACAGACCGAAGCTTTCTTT	CASSLQTEAFF
TRBD1	-	TRBV13	15	TRBJ2-2	TGTGCCAGCAGCACACGGGACAGGGTCCCCGGGGAGCTGTTTTTT	CASSTRDRVPGELFF
-	few	TRBV7-8	14	TRBJ2-2	TGTGCCAGCCTAAGGGGTACGAACACCGGGGAGCTGTTTTTT	CASLRGTNTGELFF
TRBD1	-	TRBV9	13	TRBJ1-2	TGTGCCAGCAGTGTAGGGGGCCTCTATGGCTACACCTTC	CASSVGGLYGYTF
-	-	TRBV30	14	TRBJ1-6	TGTGCCTGGAGTAGAGGGCAGGACAATTCACCCCTCCACTTT	CAWSRGQDNSPLHF
-	-	TRBV27	15	TRBJ2-7	TGTGCCAGCAGTTTATCACTAGCAAAAGCCTACGAGCAGTACTTC	CASSLSLAKAYEQYF
-	-	TRBV6-4	17	TRBJ2-3	TGTGCCAGCAGTGACTCCCTCCGTTTAAGGCCCACAGATACGCAGTATTTT	CASSDSLRLRPTDTQYF
-	few	TRBV30	11	TRBJ2-7	TGTGCCTGGGGGCTTGCGACGTTACAGTACTTC	CAWGLATLQYF
-	once	TRBV6-1	12	TRBJ1-2	TGTGCCAGCTGTCCAGGGAGCTATGGCTACACCTTC	CASCPGSYGYTF
TRBD2	-	TRBV27	21	TRBJ2-2	TGTGCCAGCAGATCCACCACCACTAGCGGGGGGGCCTCTGGACTAACCGGGGAGCTGTTTTTT	CASRSTTTSGGASGLTGELFF
TRBD2	-	TRBV27	16	TRBJ2-1	TGTGCCAGCAGTTTATTCGCGGGGGGTCTCTACAATGAGCAGTTCTTC	CASSLFAGGLYNEQFF
-	-	TRBV19	13	TRBJ1-2	TGTGCCAGTAGTCAGGGAACAGTCCCTGGCTACACCTTC	CASSQGTVPGYTF
-	-	TRBV7-2	16	TRBJ1-1	TGCGCCAGCAGCCAAGATGTTGGGCAGGGGAACACTGAAGCTTTCTTT	CASSQDVGQGNTEAFF
TRBD1	-	TRBV4-3	16	TRBJ2-7	TGCGCCAGCAGCCAAGACAGGGCAGGGGGCTCCTACGAGCAGTACTTC	CASSQDRAGGSYEQYF
-	-	TRBV28	11	TRBJ2-1	TGTGCCAGCAGCTCGAACAATGAGCAGTTCTTC	CASSSNNEQFF
TRBD1	once	TRBV4-1	18	TRBJ1-4	TGCGCCAGCAGCCAAGATGGAAGGGGGCTTGCAACTAATGAAAAACTGTTTTTT	CASSQDGRGLATNEKLFF
TRBD1	few	TRBV5-3	16	TRBJ1-6	TGTGCCAGAAGCCGGGGACAGGGGGAAAGTAATTCACCCCTCCACTTT	CARSRGQGESNSPLHF
-	few	TRBV28	16	TRBJ1-4	TGTGCCAGCAGTCTTTCCGACGCAGGGGTTGGGGAAAAACTGTTTTTT	CASSLSDAGVGEKLFF
-	few	TRBV6-5	13	TRBJ2-1	TGTGCCAGCAGCTATGGCCGCTACAATGAGCAGTTCTTC	CASSYGRYNEQFF
-	once	TRBV5-6	14	TRBJ1-1	TGTGCCAGCAGCTGGACGGGGGCACCAGGCGAAGGTTTCTTT	CASSWTGAPGEGFF
TRBD2	-	TRBV28	14	TRBJ2-1	TGTGCCAGCAGTACCGGACTAGCCGACAATGAGCAGTTCTTC	CASSTGLADNEQFF
TRBD1	-	TRBV9	16	TRBJ1-1	TGTGCCAGCAGCGTAGGGGCAGGGGGCCTCAACACTGAAGCTTTCTTT	CASSVGAGGLNTEAFF
TRBD1	-	TRBV7-8	15	TRBJ1-1	TGTGCCAGCAGCCGAGGGACAGTTTTTAACACTGAAGCTTTCTTT	CASSRGTVFNTEAFF
-	-	TRBV6-6	14	TRBJ1-1	TGTGCCAGCATCCCCGGGACAATGAACACTGAAGCTTTCTTT	CASIPGTMNTEAFF
-	-	TRBV7-7	16	TRBJ1-2	TGCGCCAGCAGCCAAGATCCCCCAGACTTGGACTATGGCTACACCTTC	CASSQDPPDLDYGYTF
TRBD1	-	TRBV7-2	13	TRBJ2-7	TGTGCCAGCACCACTTGGGACAGATACGAGCAGTACTTC	CASTTWDRYEQYF
TRBD1	-	TRBV28	15	TRBJ1-5	TGTGCCAGCAGCGCGACAGGGGCTTTCGATCAGCCCCAGCATTTT	CASSATGAFDQPQHF
TRBD1	once	TRBV7-2	14	TRBJ2-3	TGTGCCACAGCCGGGACAGCGTATGCAGATACGCAGTATTTT	CATAGTAYADTQYF
TRBD2	few	TRBV2	17	TRBJ2-7	TGTGCCAGCAGCCCCCTAGAGACTAGCGGATTTTCCTACGAGCAGTACTTC	CASSPLETSGFSYEQYF
-	few	TRBV5-1	13	TRBJ2-1	TGCGCCAGCAGCTTGGCCGACCGCGCCGAGCAGTTCTTC	CASSLADRAEQFF